The 15 T cell receptor beta chains given below trace back to one sample, sequenced in a study of T-cell memory formation after mild COVID-19. MiXCR was run by TCRdb on the 5' RACE reads, yielding one entry per CDR3 protein. The table lists about 190,000 distinct CDR3 sequences, over 9.5% of them singletons. Sequences were obtained from PBMCs or a T cell subset sorted from them (not recorded which). These receptors originate from a young man who had mild COVID-19 (a few samples of this study predate the infection). Cell type and time point are not known.

This clonotype was recorded a few times. V is TRBV12-3 or TRBV12-4 and J is TRBJ2-7; the D is unclear. The CDR3 has 13 amino acids. V lost 3 bases and J lost 3, with 9 bases in between. In nucleotides, the CDR3 is TGTGCCAGCAGTTTCCCCCCACTCTACGAGCAGTACTTC. Translated, it gives CASSFPPLYEQYF.

The sample holds a few counts of this clonotype. The chain carries TRBV4-1 and TRBJ1-6; D not certain. Trimming removed 1 base from V and 3 bases from J, with 10 bases in between. CDR3 length equals 16 residues. Germline-derived CDR1 and CDR2 are MGHRA and YSYEKL. The CDR3 is CASSQGRANYNSPLHF. Here the CDR3 DNA reads TGCGCCAGCAGCCAAGGAAGGGCCAACTATAATTCACCCCTCCACTTT.

This clonotype was seen a handful of times. The rearrangement joins TRBV7-2 to TRBJ1-2, with D possibly matching TRBD1 (5 bases). CDR1 and CDR2 (germline): SGHTA, FQGNSA. Trimming left V 1 base short and J 8 bases short, with 8 bases between. CDR3 size: 12 residues. The chain's CDR3 is CASSLVGLGYTF. The CDR3 DNA sequence: TGTGCCAGCAGCTTAGTGGGGCTGGGCTACACCTTC.

This clonotype was counted a few times. This chain connects TRBV7-9 to TRBJ2-5; 7 bases match TRBD2. V lost 3 bases and J lost 2; bases outside the gene matches: 9. The CDR3 loop spans 16 amino acids. Per germline, CDR1 SEHNR and CDR2 FQNEAQ (reference sequence). Here the CDR3 reads CASSFGGSRWQETQYF. CDR3 nucleotide sequence: TGTGCCAGCAGCTTCGGGGGGTCCCGGTGGCAAGAGACCCAGTACTTC.

In this sample, this clonotype turned up a few times. The V and J genes are TRBV20-1 and TRBJ2-7; 11 bases align to TRBD2. With 5 bases clipped from V and 1 base from J, the junction kept 7 bases outside the gene matches. The CDR3 contains 15 residues. Germline V CDR1 and CDR2: DFQATT, SNEGSKA (reference sequence). Written as DNA, the CDR3 is TGCAGTGCTCTCCTTCGACTAGCGGGATCCTACGAGCAGTACGTC. Translation: CSALLRLAGSYEQYV.

The chain uses TRBV2 and TRBJ1-6; possibly TRBD1 for D (5 bases). V dropped 4 bases and J dropped 6 bases, with 13 bases sitting between them. This CDR3 comprises 15 residues. In germline, CDR1 is SNHLY, CDR2 FYNNEI. The CDR3 protein is CASSAQGFLNSPLHF. The CDR3 DNA is TGTGCCAGCAGTGCCCAGGGATTTCTTAATTCACCCCTCCACTTT.

This clonotype has just a few counts. The chain joins TRBV2 to TRBJ1-5; possibly TRBD1 for D (5 bases). Trimming cost V 3 bases and J 4 bases, with 7 bases left between them. CDR3 size: 13 residues. The germline V gene encodes CDR1 SNHLY and CDR2 FYNNEI. CDR3 region: CASSDKGNQPQHF. The CDR3 DNA is TGTGCCAGCAGTGATAAGGGGAATCAGCCCCAGCATTTT.

This clonotype was observed a few times. The rearrangement links TRBV10-3 to TRBJ1-1; weak D call: TRBD1 (5 bases). CDR3 length: 14 amino acids. V lost 10 bases, J lost 1 base, and 16 bases lay in between. Germline V CDR1 and CDR2: ENHRY, SYGVKD. The DNA for the CDR3 is TGTGCCACGAGGACGGACATCGCGAACACTGAAGCTTTCTTT. Protein product: CATRTDIANTEAFF.

This clonotype was observed a handful of times. J is TRBJ2-5 and V is TRBV7-2; 7 positions agree with TRBD2. V lost 1 base to trimming and J lost 1 base; unmatched junction nucleotides: 6. The CDR3 spans 16 residues. Germline CDR1 reads SGHTA; CDR2 reads FQGNSA. DNA for the CDR3: TGTGCCAGCAGCTTAGTCCGGGACTACGTCCAAGAGACCCAGTACTTC. It encodes CASSLVRDYVQETQYF.

This chain uses TRBV20-1 with TRBJ2-7, with a weak D call TRBD1 (5 bases). The CDR3 length is 16 residues. Trimming removed 0 bases at V and 6 bases at J, with 21 bases between. Germline V CDR1 and CDR2: DFQATT, SNEGSKA (reference sequence). Here the CDR3 reads CSARDSGQGAASEQYF. For the CDR3, the DNA is TGCAGTGCTAGAGATAGTGGGCAGGGCGCAGCTTCCGAGCAGTACTTC.

This chain uses TRBV7-3 with TRBJ2-3, with 9 nucleotides matching TRBD1. V gave up 5 bases and J gave up 4 bases; unmatched junction bases: 10. This CDR3 contains 16 residues. CDR1 and CDR2 from the germline V gene are SGHTA and FQGTGA. CDR3 sequence (DNA): TGTGCCAGCAGCACAGAACAGGGGGCATTGGCAGATACGCAGTATTTT. Amino acids: CASSTEQGALADTQYF.

The chain combines TRBV12-5 with TRBJ1-3; TRBD1 agrees at 7 bases. Germline V CDR1 and CDR2: LGHNT, FRNRAP. The CDR3 runs 16 residues. Trimming at V came to 0 bases and at J to 0 bases, leaving 2 bases not matched to a gene. DNA for the CDR3: TGTGCTAGTGGTTTGGTACAGGGGAGCTCTGGAAACACCATATATTTT. This translates into CASGLVQGSSGNTIYF.

The rearrangement joins TRBV10-1 to TRBJ2-7; TRBD2 might be the D (5 bases). The germline V gene has CDR1 WNHNN and CDR2 SYGVQD (reference sequence). Trimming stripped 7 bases from V and 7 bases from J, with 11 bases between. The CDR3 extends over 11 amino acids. The CDR3 region has the DNA TGCGCCAGCAATCCTCCGGGAGAGCAGTACGTC. Translation gives CASNPPGEQYV.

The sample holds a few counts of this clonotype. The V call is TRBV12-3 or TRBV12-4, the J call TRBJ1-5; D is perhaps TRBD1 (5 bases). V was pared by 3 bases and J by 10 bases, with 13 bases between. The CDR3 has 13 amino acids. As DNA, the CDR3 is TGTGCCAGCAGTTTTGAGGGGAGGCTCCCCCAGCATTTT. Encoded protein: CASSFEGRLPQHF.

This rearrangement joins TRBV10-3 to TRBJ1-5; D uncertain. The CDR3 contains 14 residues. Trimming took 6 bases from V and 0 from J, leaving 9 bases between them. The germline V gene has CDR1 ENHRY and CDR2 SYGVKD. CDR3 sequence (DNA): TGTGCCATCAGAGGAGGACTTAGCAATCAGCCCCAGCATTTT. It specifies CAIRGGLSNQPQHF.